These T cell receptor beta chains were read from a single sample in a study of PD-L1 blockade in urothelial cancer. Using immunoSEQ multiplex PCR, the repertoire was profiled, and TCRdb retains in-frame clones only, with some absent. The sample records 50,000 or so clones, around 82% being singletons. The sample in question was PBMCs, obtained around atezolizumab (anti-PD-L1) treatment. These receptors all stem from a man aged 35-49 years with urothelial cancer. Each CDR3 is given with its conserved first and last residue. Each record gives: clone size, V gene, D gene, J gene, CDR3 protein, CDR3 DNA. A D gene is named only where the DNA matches it firmly. Size tells how often a clone was seen (once, few, many) or the class of an expanded clone, and some rows leave it out.

>.|TRBV13|.|TRBJ1-1
CASSLGPGTEAFF
TGTGCCAGCAGCTTGGGCCCAGGGACTGAAGCTTTCTTT
>once|TRBV11-1|.|TRBJ1-4
CASSLWGGPNEKLFF
TGTGCCAGCAGCTTATGGGGAGGGCCGAATGAAAAACTGTTTTTT
>.|TRBV11-2|TRBD1|TRBJ2-7
CASSLGGTGGGEQYF
TGTGCCAGCAGCTTAGGGGGGACAGGGGGAGGCGAGCAGTACTTC
>.|TRBV9|TRBD2|TRBJ2-1
CASSEGGRARNEQFF
TGTGCCAGCAGCGAGGGCGGGAGGGCCCGCAATGAGCAGTTCTTC
>.|TRBV7-3|.|TRBJ2-7
CASSLNHNYEQYF
TGTGCCAGCAGCTTAAATCACAACTACGAGCAGTACTTC
>once|TRBV2|TRBD1|TRBJ1-3
CASSNFQGAGNTIYF
TGTGCCAGCAGTAACTTCCAGGGGGCTGGAAACACCATATATTTT
>.|TRBV27|.|TRBJ2-4
CASSSKRAVAKNIQYF
TGTGCCAGCAGTTCTAAGCGGGCCGTAGCCAAAAACATTCAGTACTTC
>.|TRBV30|.|TRBJ1-1
CAWSRQENTEAFF
TGTGCCTGGAGTCGACAGGAGAACACTGAAGCTTTCTTT
>.|TRBV7-3|.|TRBJ2-3
CASSPGQSTDTQYF
TGTGCCAGCAGCCCCGGACAAAGCACAGATACGCAGTATTTT
>medium-sized|TRBV6-5|.|TRBJ2-7
CASSYSGRRGYEQYF
TGTGCCAGCAGTTACTCCGGCCGGAGGGGCTACGAGCAGTACTTC
>many|TRBV7-9|.|TRBJ1-5
CASSSRHQPQHF
TGTGCCAGCAGCTCGAGGCATCAGCCCCAGCATTTT
>.|TRBV13|TRBD2|TRBJ2-3
CASSRGAGTTRDTQYF
TGTGCCAGCAGCCGAGGAGCGGGGACTACGCGGGATACGCAGTATTTT
>.|TRBV30|TRBD2|TRBJ2-5
CAWSVALAGGRAQYF
TGTGCCTGGAGTGTAGCGCTAGCGGGAGGGAGGGCCCAGTACTTC
>.|TRBV15|TRBD2|TRBJ2-7
CATSRDPGLAGARSSYEQYF
TGTGCCACCAGCAGAGACCCGGGACTAGCGGGAGCCCGGAGCTCCTACGAGCAGTACTTC
>.|TRBV28|TRBD1|TRBJ2-7
CATRAQGRGMEQYF
TGTGCCACCCGGGCCCAGGGCAGGGGGATGGAGCAGTACTTC
>.|TRBV9|TRBD2|TRBJ2-3
CASSPQLMTSVPTSTDTQYF
TGTGCCAGCAGCCCCCAACTTATGACTAGCGTTCCGACTAGCACAGATACGCAGTATTTT
>.|TRBV27|TRBD1|TRBJ1-1
CASSGQDNAEAFF
TGTGCCAGCAGTGGACAGGACAATGCTGAAGCTTTCTTT
>.|TRBV27|TRBD2|TRBJ2-2
CASSPGLAGELGGELFF
TGTGCCAGCAGTCCCGGACTAGCGGGAGAGCTCGGCGGGGAGCTGTTTTTT
>.|TRBV5-4|.|TRBJ2-3
CAISRGPNDTQYF
TGTGCAATAAGCAGGGGTCCCAACGATACGCAGTATTTT
>few|TRBV27|TRBD1|TRBJ2-1
CASSLSRRTGSYNEQFF
TGTGCCAGCAGTTTATCTCGTAGGACAGGGTCCTACAATGAGCAGTTCTTC
>.|TRBV7-2|.|TRBJ2-7
CASSIKLGTSYEQYF
TGTGCCAGCAGCATCAAACTAGGAACTTCCTACGAGCAGTACTTC
>.|TRBV7-8|TRBD2|TRBJ2-2
CASRTLGGRRTGELFF
TGTGCCAGCAGAACCCTCGGGGGGAGAAGAACCGGGGAGCTGTTTTTT
>.|TRBV5-1|TRBD2|TRBJ2-3
CASSLSGGRWVDTQYF
TGCGCCAGCAGCTTGTCTGGCGGGAGGTGGGTAGATACGCAGTATTTT
>.|TRBV18|.|TRBJ2-5
CASSPRGGQETQYF
TGTGCCAGCTCACCAAGAGGGGGACAAGAGACCCAGTACTTC
>.|TRBV7-3|.|TRBJ2-2
CASSLKPLVSGELFF
TGTGCCAGCAGCTTAAAGCCCCTTGTTTCCGGGGAGCTGTTTTTT
>.|TRBV28|TRBD2|TRBJ2-7
CASSLGVSGSYEQYF
TGTGCCAGCAGTTTAGGGGTTAGCGGGAGCTACGAGCAGTACTTC
>few|TRBV19|TRBD1|TRBJ1-5
CASSPQTGRQPQHF
TGTGCCAGTAGTCCCCAGACAGGGCGCCAGCCCCAGCATTTT
>.|TRBV6-5|.|TRBJ1-4
CASASGLGYEKLFF
TGTGCCAGCGCTTCAGGGCTAGGATATGAAAAACTGTTTTTT
>.|TRBV5-5|TRBD2|TRBJ2-3
CASSLTAGGIDTQYF
TGTGCCAGCAGCTTGACAGCGGGAGGGATAGATACGCAGTATTTT
>few|TRBV5-1|TRBD2|TRBJ2-7
CASSLTSGGTYEQYF
TGCGCCAGCAGCTTGACTAGCGGGGGAACCTACGAGCAGTACTTC
>.|TRBV9|TRBD1|TRBJ1-2
CASSPRPGTGGGYTF
TGTGCCAGCAGCCCACGTCCCGGGACAGGTGGAGGCTACACCTTC
>.|TRBV5-1|.|TRBJ2-2
CASSLDSRGVGELFF
TGCGCCAGCAGCTTGGATTCCAGGGGAGTAGGGGAGCTGTTTTTT
>.|TRBV6-1|TRBD2|TRBJ2-1
CASSESRLAGVINEQFF
TGTGCCAGCAGTGAATCTAGACTAGCGGGAGTGATCAATGAGCAGTTCTTC
>.|TRBV19|TRBD1|TRBJ1-5
CASSVTGAQYSNQPQHF
TGTGCCAGTAGTGTGACAGGGGCCCAATATAGCAATCAGCCCCAGCATTTT
>once|TRBV15|.|TRBJ1-2
CATSREKGGGYGYTF
TGTGCCACCAGCAGAGAGAAGGGAGGGGGCTATGGCTACACCTTC
>.|TRBV28|TRBD2|TRBJ2-3
CASARGGSTDTQYF
TGTGCCAGTGCACGGGGAGGGAGCACAGATACGCAGTATTTT
>.|TRBV5-4|.|TRBJ1-4
CASSLPDSSNEKLFF
TGTGCCAGCAGCTTGCCGGACAGTTCTAATGAAAAACTGTTTTTT
>.|TRBV6-5|.|TRBJ1-3
CASSSDRSSGNTIYF
TGTGCCAGCAGTTCCGACAGATCCTCTGGAAACACCATATATTTT
>.|TRBV5-4|TRBD1|TRBJ2-2
CASSLGGNRGAGELFF
TGTGCCAGCAGCTTGGGGGGGAACAGGGGAGCCGGGGAGCTGTTTTTT
>.|TRBV19|TRBD2|TRBJ2-1
CASSDFKTSGRPYNEQFF
TGTGCCAGCAGCGACTTTAAGACTAGCGGGAGACCCTACAATGAGCAGTTCTTC
>.|TRBV19|.|TRBJ2-1
CASSQLWAQSNEQFF
TGTGCCAGTAGCCAACTGTGGGCCCAAAGCAATGAGCAGTTCTTC
>.|TRBV7-9|TRBD1|TRBJ1-4
CASSPTTKLTGKNEKLFF
TGTGCCAGCAGCCCCACCACCAAGTTGACAGGGAAAAATGAAAAACTGTTTTTT
>.|TRBV5-6|TRBD1|TRBJ2-7
CASSGPDRVFEQYF
TGTGCCAGCAGCGGCCCGGACAGGGTTTTCGAGCAGTACTTC
>.|TRBV7-2|.|TRBJ1-5
CASSLQGEGQPQHF
TGTGCCAGCAGCTTACAAGGGGAGGGTCAGCCCCAGCATTTT
>.|TRBV11-2|TRBD1|TRBJ1-5
CASSRDRGPRPQHF
TGTGCCAGCAGCCGCGACAGGGGCCCGAGGCCCCAGCATTTT
>.|TRBV30|.|TRBJ2-5
CAWSVVRETQYF
TGTGCCTGGAGCGTGGTGAGGGAGACCCAGTACTTC
>.|TRBV28|TRBD2|TRBJ2-2
CASGGDTGELFF
TGTGCCAGCGGGGGGGACACCGGGGAGCTGTTTTTT
>.|TRBV4-2|.|TRBJ2-5
CASSQDSSGGSETQYF
TGTGCCAGCAGCCAAGATAGTAGCGGAGGGTCCGAGACCCAGTACTTC
>few|TRBV27|.|TRBJ1-1
CASRGQEDTEAFF
TGTGCCAGCAGAGGACAAGAGGACACTGAAGCTTTCTTT
>.|TRBV10-3|TRBD1|TRBJ2-1
CAISRQGANEQFF
TGTGCCATCAGTAGACAGGGGGCTAATGAGCAGTTCTTC
>.|TRBV9|.|TRBJ1-1
CASSPGWRGPLNTEAFF
TGTGCCAGCAGCCCCGGGTGGCGGGGGCCCTTGAACACTGAAGCTTTCTTT
>.|TRBV7-2|TRBD1|TRBJ1-1
CASSLDRGVSPEAFF
TGTGCCAGCAGCTTAGACAGGGGAGTATCTCCTGAAGCTTTCTTT
>.|TRBV6-6|TRBD1|TRBJ2-5
CASSSRQGTETQYF
TGTGCCAGCAGTTCCAGACAGGGGACAGAGACCCAGTACTTC
>.|TRBV28|TRBD2|TRBJ2-1
CERERANEQFF
TGTGAGCGGGAGCGGGCGAATGAGCAGTTCTTC
>.|TRBV5-1|.|TRBJ2-2
CASRGGGSTGELFF
TGCGCCAGCAGAGGCGGCGGGTCCACCGGGGAGCTGTTTTTT